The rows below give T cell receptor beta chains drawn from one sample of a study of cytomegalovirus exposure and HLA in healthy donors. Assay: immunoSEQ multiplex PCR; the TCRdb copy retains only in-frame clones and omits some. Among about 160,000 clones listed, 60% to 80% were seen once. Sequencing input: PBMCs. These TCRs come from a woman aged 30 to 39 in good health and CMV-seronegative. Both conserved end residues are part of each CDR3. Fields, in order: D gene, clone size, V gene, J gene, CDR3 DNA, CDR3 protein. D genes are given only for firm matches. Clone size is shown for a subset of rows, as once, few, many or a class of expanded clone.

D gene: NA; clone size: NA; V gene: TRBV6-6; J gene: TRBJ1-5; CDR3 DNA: TGTGCCAGCAGGTCCGGCAATCAGCCCCAGCATTTT; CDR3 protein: CASRSGNQPQHF
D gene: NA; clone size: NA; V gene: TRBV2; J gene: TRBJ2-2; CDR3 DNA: TGTGCCAGCAGCCAGGGTAGCACCGGGGAGCTGTTTTTT; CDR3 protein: CASSQGSTGELFF
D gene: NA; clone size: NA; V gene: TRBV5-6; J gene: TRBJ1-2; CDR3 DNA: TGTGCCAGCAGCTTGGCCGGCGGACAGCATAACTATGGCTACACCTTC; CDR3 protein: CASSLAGGQHNYGYTF
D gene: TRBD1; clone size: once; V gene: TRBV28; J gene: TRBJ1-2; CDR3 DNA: TGTGCCAGCAGTTTCGACAGGGACTATGGCTACACCTTC; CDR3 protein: CASSFDRDYGYTF
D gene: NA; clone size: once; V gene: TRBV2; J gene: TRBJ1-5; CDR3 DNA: TGTGCCACCGCCCAGGCCTATAGCAATCAGCCCCAGCATTTT; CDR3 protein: CATAQAYSNQPQHF
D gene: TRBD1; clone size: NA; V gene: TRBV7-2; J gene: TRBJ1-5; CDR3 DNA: TGTGCCAGCAGCCGGGACAGGGTCAATCAGCCCCAGCATTTT; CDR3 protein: CASSRDRVNQPQHF
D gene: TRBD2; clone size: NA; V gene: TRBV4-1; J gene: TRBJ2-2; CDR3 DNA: TGCGCCAGCAGCCAAGAATGGGGTAGCGGGGCCGGGGAGCTGTTTTTT; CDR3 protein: CASSQEWGSGAGELFF
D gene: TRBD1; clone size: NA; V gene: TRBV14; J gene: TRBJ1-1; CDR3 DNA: TGTGCCAGCAGCCAGATGGGACAGGGCTCACGGACTGAAGCTTTCTTT; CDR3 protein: CASSQMGQGSRTEAFF
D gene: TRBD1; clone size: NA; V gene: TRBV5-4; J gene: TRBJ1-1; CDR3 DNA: TGTGCCAGCAGTTCCGGACAGGGGAAACGTTTAAACACTGAAGCTTTCTTT; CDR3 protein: CASSSGQGKRLNTEAFF
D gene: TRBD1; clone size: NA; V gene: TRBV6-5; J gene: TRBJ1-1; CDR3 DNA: TGTGCCAGCATTCTAAAAGGGACAGCGAACACTGAAGCTTTCTTT; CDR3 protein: CASILKGTANTEAFF
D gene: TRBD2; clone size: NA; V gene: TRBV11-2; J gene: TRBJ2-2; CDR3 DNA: TGTGCCAGCAGCGTCCTTCGGGCGGGGGGGGCCGGGGAGCTGTTTTTT; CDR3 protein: CASSVLRAGGAGELFF
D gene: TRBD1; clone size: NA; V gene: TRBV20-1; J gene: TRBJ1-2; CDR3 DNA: TGCAGTGCCCGGGACAGGGATGGCTACACCTTC; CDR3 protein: CSARDRDGYTF
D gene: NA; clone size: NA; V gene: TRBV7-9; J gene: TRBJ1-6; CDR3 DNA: TGTGCCAGCAGCCTATGGGTCGGGTCCTATAATTCACCCCTCCACTTT; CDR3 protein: CASSLWVGSYNSPLHF
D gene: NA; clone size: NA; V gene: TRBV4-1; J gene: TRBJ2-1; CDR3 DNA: TGCGCCAGCAGCCCCAGAGGCTCCCAAAGCTCCTACAATGAGCAGTTCTTC; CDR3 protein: CASSPRGSQSSYNEQFF
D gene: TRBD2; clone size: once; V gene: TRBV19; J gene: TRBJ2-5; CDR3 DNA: TGTGCCAGTAGTCCCTGGACTAGCGGGGAAGAGACTCAGTACTTC; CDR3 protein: CASSPWTSGEETQYF
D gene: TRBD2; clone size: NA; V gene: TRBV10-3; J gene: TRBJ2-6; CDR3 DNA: TGTGCCATCGGGGGGGGGAGCAAAGATGCTGGGGCCAACGGCCTGACTTTC; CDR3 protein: CAIGGGSKDAGANGLTF
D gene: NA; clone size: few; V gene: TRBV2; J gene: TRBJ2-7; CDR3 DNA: TGTGCCAGCAGTGCGCGGCAGCTACGACTCCCAAGGACACACGAGCAGTACTTC; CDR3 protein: CASSARQLRLPRTHEQYF
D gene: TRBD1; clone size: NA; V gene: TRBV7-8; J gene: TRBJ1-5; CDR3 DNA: TGTGCCAGCAGCCCCTGGACAGGGGGTCAGCCCCAGCATTTT; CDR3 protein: CASSPWTGGQPQHF
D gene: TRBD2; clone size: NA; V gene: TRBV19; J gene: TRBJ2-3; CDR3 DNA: TGTGCCAGTAAGACTAGCCGGACAGATACGCAGTATTTT; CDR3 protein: CASKTSRTDTQYF
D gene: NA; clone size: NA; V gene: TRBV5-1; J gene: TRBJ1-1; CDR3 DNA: TGCGCCAGCAGCTTGGCCGCGGGGAACACTGAAGCTTTCTTT; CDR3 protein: CASSLAAGNTEAFF
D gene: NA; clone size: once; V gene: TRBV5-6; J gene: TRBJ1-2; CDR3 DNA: TGTGCCAGCAGCTTGCCCCGGCAGGCTAACTATGGCTACACCTTC; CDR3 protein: CASSLPRQANYGYTF
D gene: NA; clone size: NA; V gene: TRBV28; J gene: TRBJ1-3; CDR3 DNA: TGTGCCAGCAGTTCCCACTCTGGAAACACCATATATTTT; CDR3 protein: CASSSHSGNTIYF
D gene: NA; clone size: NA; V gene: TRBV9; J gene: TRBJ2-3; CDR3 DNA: TGTGCCAGCAGCGGGGGGCCTGGAGATACGCAGTATTTT; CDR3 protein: CASSGGPGDTQYF
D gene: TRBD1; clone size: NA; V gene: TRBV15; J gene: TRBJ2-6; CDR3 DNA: TGTGCCACCAGCAGAGAGAGACAGGGGGCTGGGGCCAACGTCCTGACTTTC; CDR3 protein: CATSRERQGAGANVLTF
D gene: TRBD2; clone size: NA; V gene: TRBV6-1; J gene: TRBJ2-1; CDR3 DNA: TGTGCCAGCAGTGAATCGACGACTAGCGGGGGACGGGGCTCCTACAATGAGCAGTTCTTC; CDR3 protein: CASSESTTSGGRGSYNEQFF
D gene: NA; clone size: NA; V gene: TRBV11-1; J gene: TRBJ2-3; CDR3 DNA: TGTGCCAGCAGCTTAGCGGGGGGGCGAACGCAGTATTTT; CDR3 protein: CASSLAGGRTQYF
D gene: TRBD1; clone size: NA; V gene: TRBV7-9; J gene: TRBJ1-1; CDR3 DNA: TGTGCCAGCAGCTTTGGTAGGGGGCTTGTAACTTTCTTT; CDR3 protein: CASSFGRGLVTFF
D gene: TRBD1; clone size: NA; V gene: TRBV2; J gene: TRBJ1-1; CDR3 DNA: TGTGCCAGCACCGGTGCCACAGGGGGGACTGAAGCTTTCTTT; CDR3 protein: CASTGATGGTEAFF
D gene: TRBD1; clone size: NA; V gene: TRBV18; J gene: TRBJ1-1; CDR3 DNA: TGTGCCAGCTCACCAGGGACAGGGACTGAAGCTTTCTTT; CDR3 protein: CASSPGTGTEAFF
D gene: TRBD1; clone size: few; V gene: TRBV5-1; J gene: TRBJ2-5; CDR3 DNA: TGCGCCAGCAGCTTACGAGGGGGCGAGCGAGAGACCCAGTACTTC; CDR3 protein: CASSLRGGERETQYF
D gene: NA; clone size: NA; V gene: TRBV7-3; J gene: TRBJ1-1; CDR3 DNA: TGTGCCAGCAGCTTAAGGGATCAGGGAACTGAAGCTTTCTTT; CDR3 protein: CASSLRDQGTEAFF
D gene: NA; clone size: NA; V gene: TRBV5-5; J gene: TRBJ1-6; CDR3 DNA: TGTGCCAGCAGCTTGGGGCACAAGATTAATTCACCCCTCCACTTT; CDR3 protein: CASSLGHKINSPLHF
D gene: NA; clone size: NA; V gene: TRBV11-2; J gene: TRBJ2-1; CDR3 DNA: TGTGCCAGCAGCCGAGGAGGGGAGCAGTTCTTC; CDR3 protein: CASSRGGEQFF
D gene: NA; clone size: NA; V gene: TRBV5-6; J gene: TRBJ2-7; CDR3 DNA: TGTGCCAGCAGCTTGAACAGGAACGAGCAGTACTTC; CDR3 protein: CASSLNRNEQYF
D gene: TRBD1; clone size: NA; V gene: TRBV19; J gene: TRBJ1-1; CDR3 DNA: TGTGCCAGTAAACCTTCAGGGGGCCGGAACACTGAAGCTTTCTTT; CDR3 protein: CASKPSGGRNTEAFF
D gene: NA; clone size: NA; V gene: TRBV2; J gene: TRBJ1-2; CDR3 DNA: TGTGCCAGCAGTGAAGCTAGGGGCACGGGCTACACCTTC; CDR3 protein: CASSEARGTGYTF
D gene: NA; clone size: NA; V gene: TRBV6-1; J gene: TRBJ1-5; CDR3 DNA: TGTGCCAGCAGTCCGCGCGGCTTGGGCAATCAGCCCCAGCATTTT; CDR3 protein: CASSPRGLGNQPQHF
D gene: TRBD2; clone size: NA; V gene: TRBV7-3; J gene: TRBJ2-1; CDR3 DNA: TGTGCCAGCAGCTTAACTAGCGGGGGGTCCTACAATGAGCAGTTCTTC; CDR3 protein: CASSLTSGGSYNEQFF
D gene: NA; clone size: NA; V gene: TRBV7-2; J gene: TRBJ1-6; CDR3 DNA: TGTGCCAGCAGCTTAGTGGCAGGGGACAATTCACCCCTCCACTTT; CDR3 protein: CASSLVAGDNSPLHF
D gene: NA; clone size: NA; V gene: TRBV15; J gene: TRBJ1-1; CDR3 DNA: TGTGCCACCAGCAGAGATAAGGGGCAGACAAATAAAGCTTTCTTT; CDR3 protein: CATSRDKGQTNKAFF
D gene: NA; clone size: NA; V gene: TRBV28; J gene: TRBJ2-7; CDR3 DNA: TGTGCCAGCAGTTTAGGGGACTCAGGCTACGAGCAGTACTTC; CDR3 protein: CASSLGDSGYEQYF
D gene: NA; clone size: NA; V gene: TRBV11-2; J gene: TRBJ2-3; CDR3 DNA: TGTGCCAGCAGCCGGTCGAGCAGCACAGATACGCAGTATTTT; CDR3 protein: CASSRSSSTDTQYF